The present T cell receptor beta chain was sequenced within a study of blood T cell repertoires in COVID-19. The V and J ends lost 5 bases and 5 bases respectively, with 17 bases between them. This CDR3 is built from 15 residues. Germline values: CDR1 SGHRS, CDR2 YFSETQ. Profiling relied on immunoSEQ multiplex PCR, and the TCRdb table lists in-frame clones only, not all of them. The sample gives 150,000 to 200,000 clones, 89% of which show up once; roughly 8.8% is in the top ten. The sequenced material came from PBMCs or T cells enriched from blood (not recorded which). The sequence was collected from a woman between 18 and 29 years old who had recovered from COVID-19. The chain has TRBV5-1 and TRBJ2-1; tentative D call: TRBD2 (6 bases). The CDR3 protein is CASRIRGGQDNEQFF. CDR3 DNA: TGCGCCAGCAGGATCCGGGGAGGTCAGGACAATGAGCAGTTCTTC. Using reference TRBV5-1 and TRBJ2-1 for the parts outside the CDR3, the full variable domain is KAGVTQTPRYLIKTRGQQVTLSCSPISGHRSVSWYQQTPGQGLQFLFEYFSETQRNKGNFPGRFSGRQFSNSRSEMNVSTLELGDSALYLCASRIRGGQDNEQFFGPGTRLTVL.